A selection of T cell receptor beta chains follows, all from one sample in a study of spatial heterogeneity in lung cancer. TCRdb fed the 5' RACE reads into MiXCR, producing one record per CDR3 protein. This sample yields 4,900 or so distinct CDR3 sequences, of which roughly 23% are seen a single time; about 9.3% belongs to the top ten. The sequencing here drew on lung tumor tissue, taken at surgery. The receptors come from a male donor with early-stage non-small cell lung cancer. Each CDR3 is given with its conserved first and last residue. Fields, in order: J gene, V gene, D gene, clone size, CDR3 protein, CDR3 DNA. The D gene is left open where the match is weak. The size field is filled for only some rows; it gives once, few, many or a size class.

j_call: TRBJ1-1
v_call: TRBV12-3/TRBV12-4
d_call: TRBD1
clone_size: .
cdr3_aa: CASTTTGVNTEAFF
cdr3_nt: TGTGCCAGCACTACGACAGGGGTGAACACTGAAGCTTTCTTT

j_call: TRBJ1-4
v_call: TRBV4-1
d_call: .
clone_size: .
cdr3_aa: CASSQEGTGANEKLFF
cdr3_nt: TGCGCCAGCAGCCAAGAAGGAACGGGAGCTAATGAAAAACTGTTTTTT

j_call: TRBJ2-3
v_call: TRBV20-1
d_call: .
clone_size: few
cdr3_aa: CSARKDTDTQYF
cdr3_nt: TGCAGTGCTAGAAAAGACACAGATACGCAGTATTTT

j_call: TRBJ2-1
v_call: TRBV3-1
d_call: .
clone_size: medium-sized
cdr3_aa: CASGSGISYNEQFF
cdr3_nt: TGTGCCAGCGGTAGCGGAATCTCCTACAATGAGCAGTTCTTC

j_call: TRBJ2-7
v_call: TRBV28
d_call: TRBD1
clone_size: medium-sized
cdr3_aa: CASSLDRGGLEQYF
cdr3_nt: TGTGCCAGCAGCCTGGACAGGGGAGGTTTAGAGCAGTACTTC

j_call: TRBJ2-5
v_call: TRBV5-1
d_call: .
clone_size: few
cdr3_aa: CASSTGQAEQETQYF
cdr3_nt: TGCGCCAGCAGCACGGGCCAGGCTGAACAAGAGACCCAGTACTTC

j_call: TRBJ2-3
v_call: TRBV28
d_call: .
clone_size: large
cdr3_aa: CASSSPGHPTDTQYF
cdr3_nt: TGTGCCAGCAGTTCCCCGGGACACCCCACAGATACGCAGTATTTT

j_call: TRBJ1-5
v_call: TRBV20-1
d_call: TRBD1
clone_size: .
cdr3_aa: CSASGQGGGQPQHF
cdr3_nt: TGCAGTGCTTCGGGACAGGGAGGTGGTCAGCCCCAGCATTTT

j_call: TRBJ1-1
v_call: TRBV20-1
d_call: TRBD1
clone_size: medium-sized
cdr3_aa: CSARDTGVGAFF
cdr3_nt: TGCAGTGCTAGGGATACAGGGGTAGGAGCTTTCTTT

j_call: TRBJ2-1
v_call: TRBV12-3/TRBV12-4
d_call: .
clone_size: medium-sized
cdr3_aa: CASTRQVGNEQFF
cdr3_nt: TGTGCCAGCACCCGACAGGTCGGCAATGAGCAGTTCTTC

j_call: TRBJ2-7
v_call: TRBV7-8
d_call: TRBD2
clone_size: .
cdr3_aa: CASSLSVSGVTQYF
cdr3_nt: TGTGCCAGCAGCTTATCGGTTAGCGGGGTGACACAGTACTTC

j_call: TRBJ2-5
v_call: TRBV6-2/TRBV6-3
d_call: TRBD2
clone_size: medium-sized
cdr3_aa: CASLSGRYQETQYF
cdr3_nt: TGTGCCAGCCTCAGCGGGAGGTACCAAGAGACCCAGTACTTC

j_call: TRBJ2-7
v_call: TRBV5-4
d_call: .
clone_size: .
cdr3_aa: CASSLANRPSHEQYF
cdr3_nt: TGTGCCAGCAGCTTGGCCAACAGACCCAGCCACGAGCAGTACTTC

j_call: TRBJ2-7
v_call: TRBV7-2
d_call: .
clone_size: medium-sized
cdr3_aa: CASSLASGLPSYEQYF
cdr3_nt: TGTGCCAGCAGCTTAGCGAGTGGACTCCCCTCCTACGAGCAGTACTTC

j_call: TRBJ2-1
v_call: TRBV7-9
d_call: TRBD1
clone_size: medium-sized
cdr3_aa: CASTRQGHEQFF
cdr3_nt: TGTGCCAGCACTCGACAGGGGCATGAGCAGTTCTTC

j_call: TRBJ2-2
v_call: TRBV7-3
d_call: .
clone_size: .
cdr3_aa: CASSPDGAGELFF
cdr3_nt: TGTGCCAGCAGCCCCGACGGCGCCGGGGAGCTGTTTTTT

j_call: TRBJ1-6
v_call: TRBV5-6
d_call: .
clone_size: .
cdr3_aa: CASSLGSTGTSPLHF
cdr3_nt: TGTGCCAGCAGCTTGGGGAGTACGGGGACTTCACCCCTCCACTTT

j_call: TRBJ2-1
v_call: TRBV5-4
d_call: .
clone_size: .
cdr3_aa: CASSAPSAARNEQFF
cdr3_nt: TGTGCCAGCAGCGCCCCTAGCGCCGCTCGGAATGAGCAGTTCTTC

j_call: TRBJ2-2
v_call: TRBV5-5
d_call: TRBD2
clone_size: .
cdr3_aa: CASSLVGAGAGELFF
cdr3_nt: TGTGCCAGCAGCTTGGTGGGAGCGGGGGCCGGGGAGCTGTTTTTT

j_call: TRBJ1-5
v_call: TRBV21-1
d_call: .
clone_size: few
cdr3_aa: CASSKGQYSNQPQHF
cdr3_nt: TGTGCCAGCAGCAAAGGGCAGTATAGCAATCAGCCCCAGCATTTT